This TCR beta chain was identified during a study of neoadjuvant anti-PD-1 for oral cavity cancer. Assay used: immunoSEQ multiplex PCR; TCRdb lists only in-frame clones, some missing. The sample shows approximately 67,000 clones, more than 70% of them seen only once. There are 16 residues in the CDR3. After removal of 3 bases from V and 2 bases from J, the junction contained 7 bases not matched to a gene. The V gene's germline CDR1 is MNHNS and CDR2 SASEGT. The chain has TRBV6-1 and TRBJ1-5; 7 bases are shared with TRBD1. The material sequenced was PBMCs, taken before nivolumab (anti-PD-1) treatment. The receptor's source is a person aged 40 to 85 with oral cavity squamous cell carcinoma. The CDR3, as DNA: TGTGCCAGCAGTGAGTACTGGACAGGCGGCAATCAGCCCCAGCATTTT. Protein sequence: CASSEYWTGGNQPQHF.